The 28 T cell receptor beta chains below were found in one sample sequenced in a study of T cell changes during pregnancy in multiple sclerosis. Assay: immunoSEQ multiplex PCR; the TCRdb copy retains only in-frame clones and omits some. The table includes 100,000 or so clones, approximately 93% detected once. This specimen was peripheral blood, taken after pregnancy. The receptors were gathered from a female donor in good health, enrolled as a control in a pregnancy study.

The rearrangement joins TRBV15 to TRBJ2-5; 8 bases match TRBD2. From germline, CDR1 is LNHNV and CDR2 YYDKDF (reference sequence). CDR3 length equals 18 residues. V shed 3 bases, J shed 2 bases, and the junction held 14 bases outside the gene matches. The CDR3 sequence is CATSSRGGTRFTQETQYF. The CDR3, as DNA: TGTGCCACCAGCAGCCGCGGGGGGACTAGATTCACTCAAGAGACCCAGTACTTC. Complete variable domain (other parts from reference TRBV15 and TRBJ2-5): DAMVIQNPRYQVTQFGKPVTLSCSQTLNHNVMYWYQQKSSQAPKLLFHYYDKDFNNEADTPDNFQSRRPNTSFCFLDIRSPGLGDTAMYLCATSSRGGTRFTQETQYFGPGTRLLVL.

This clone was counted between two and nine times. The rearrangement uses TRBV5-1 and TRBJ2-3; 10 bases are a match to TRBD2. This CDR3 has 17 residues. Germline CDR1 and CDR2: SGHRS and YFSETQ. V was pared by 1 base and J by 5 bases, with 10 bases of the junction left unmatched. CDR3 nucleotides: TGCGCCAGCAGCTTGAGGTATCTAGCGGGAGTTGAAGATACGCAGTATTTT. The encoded protein is CASSLRYLAGVEDTQYF.

The chain joins TRBV6-6 to TRBJ1-3; D uncertain. Trimming pared 10 bases from V and 6 bases from J, leaving 13 bases between. CDR1 and CDR2 (germline): MNHNY, SVGAGI (reference sequence). The CDR3 is 12 residues long. Here the CDR3 reads CATSLRENTIYF. CDR3 nucleotide sequence: TGTGCCACATCGTTACGAGAAAACACCATATATTTT.

This rearrangement joins TRBV5-4 to TRBJ2-3; 7 bases match TRBD1. V gave up 2 bases and J gave up 0 bases; unmatched junction bases: 3. This CDR3 is 15 amino acids long. CDR1 SGHNT and CDR2 YYREEE come from the germline V gene (reference sequence). CDR3 sequence reads: CASSLQGFSTDTQYF. The CDR3 DNA sequence: TGTGCCAGCAGCTTACAGGGGTTTAGCACAGATACGCAGTATTTT.

The chain employs TRBV9 and TRBJ2-1; 8 bases fit TRBD2. This CDR3 comprises 16 residues. CDR1 is SGDLS and CDR2 is YYNGEE in the germline V gene. The V gene end was trimmed by 2 bases and the J gene end by 3 bases; junction bases not matched to a gene: 7. The CDR3 protein is CASSVYQREIYNEQFF. CDR3 nucleotides: TGTGCCAGCAGCGTCTACCAGCGGGAGATCTACAATGAGCAGTTCTTC.

The rearrangement joins TRBV4-1 to TRBJ2-1; 7 bases line up with TRBD2. V shed 3 bases, J shed 9 bases, and the junction held 2 bases outside the gene matches. In germline, CDR1 is MGHRA, CDR2 YSYEKL. CDR3 size: 12 residues. The CDR3 is CASSQGGGEQFF. CDR3 coding DNA: TGCGCCAGCAGCCAGGGGGGGGGTGAGCAGTTCTTC.

The V gene is TRBV5-8, the J gene TRBJ2-3; TRBD2 might be the D (5 bases). The CDR3 is 15 residues long. V lost 0 bases and J lost 1, with 9 bases in between. CDR1 and CDR2 from the germline V gene are SGHTS and YDEGEE. Written as DNA, the CDR3 is TGTGCCAGCAGCTTGGTCCGGGGAGGCACAGATACGCAGTATTTT. It translates to CASSLVRGGTDTQYF.

This chain links TRBV7-2 with TRBJ1-5, with D uncertain. Germline loops: CDR1 SGHTA, CDR2 FQGNSA. Trimming shortened V by 1 base and J by 4 bases, and 8 bases separated the two germline ends. The CDR3 runs 14 residues. The DNA for the CDR3 is TGTGCCAGCAGCTTAGATTCTCCGAATCAGCCCCAGCATTTT. This translates into CASSLDSPNQPQHF.

This chain uses TRBV2 with TRBJ1-1, with D perhaps TRBD1 (6 bases). This CDR3 spans 19 amino acids. Between the trimmed V and J ends, which lost 4 bases and 0 bases, there was a span of 24 bases. Germline V gene data show CDR1 as SNHLY and CDR2 as FYNNEI. CDR3 coding DNA: TGTGCCAGCAGTGGTAGGGGGAAAGGGGCGTGGAACATGAACACTGAAGCTTTCTTT. It encodes CASSGRGKGAWNMNTEAFF.

This clone was observed a single time. The chain couples TRBV21-1 to TRBJ1-3. TRBV21-1 is an annotated pseudogene. The CDR3 totals 18 residues. In DNA, the CDR3 is TGTGCCAGCAGCCCCCGCCGGCTCGACTCCCGCTCTGGAAACACCATATATTTT. Translating it yields CASSPRRLDSRSGNTIYF.

About this clone itself: This CDR3 fails to terminate in the conserved phenylalanine or tryptophan, so it likely reflects a read error. The DNA is left out, because the CDR3 cannot be placed on it with certainty; the CDR3 is given as TCRdb lists it. The CDR3 region is CASGLAAGGPAVSCL. The genes are TRBV12-5 and TRBJ2-7; the table's D call, TRBD2, was not checked against the DNA. With termini counted, the CDR3 has 15 amino acids. Germline lookup yields CDR1 LGHNT and CDR2 FRNRAP.

Written as DNA, the CDR3 is TGTGCCAGCACCGGGAGTTCCTACGAGCAGTACTTC. Translating gives CASTGSSYEQYF. The gene calls are TRBV2 and TRBJ2-7, with D possibly being TRBD2 (6 bases). The CDR3 loop spans 12 amino acids. The germline CDR1 and CDR2 sequences are SNHLY and FYNNEI. Trimming pared 7 bases from V and 1 base from J, leaving 8 bases between. The full variable domain, in which reference TRBV2 and TRBJ2-7 provide the parts outside the CDR3, is EPEVTQTPSHQVTQMGQEVILRCVPISNHLYFYWYRQILGQKVEFLVSFYNNEISEKSEIFDDQFSVERPDGSNFTLKIRSTKLEDSAMYFCASTGSSYEQYFGPGTRLTVT.

This clone was seen just once. The gene calls are TRBV6-1 and TRBJ2-1, with D unresolved. Germline lookup yields CDR1 MNHNS and CDR2 SASEGT. CDR3 length equals 15 residues. With 5 bases removed from V and 6 bases from J, the gap between germline ends came to 17 bases. The chain's CDR3 is CASSITQLLFNEQFF. The CDR3 DNA reads TGTGCCAGCAGTATAACTCAACTACTCTTCAATGAGCAGTTCTTC.

V is TRBV11-2 and J is TRBJ2-7; TRBD2 might be the D (6 bases). The germline CDR1 and CDR2 sequences are SGHAT and FQNNGV. The CDR3 has 17 residues. Trimming shortened V by 5 bases and J by 2 bases, and 22 bases separated the two germline ends. CDR3 loop: CASSGGYRGKRPYEQYF. As DNA, the CDR3 is TGTGCCAGCAGCGGGGGGTATAGGGGAAAAAGGCCCTACGAGCAGTACTTC.

The genes are TRBV7-2 and TRBJ2-3; TRBD1 aligns across 8 bases. This CDR3 contains 13 residues. Germline lookup yields CDR1 SGHTA and CDR2 FQGNSA. V lost 4 bases and J lost 6; bases outside the gene matches: 3. The DNA of the CDR3 is TGTGCCAGCAGCTGGACAGGGTTGGATACGCAGTATTTT. Amino acid sequence: CASSWTGLDTQYF.

This chain uses TRBV2 with TRBJ2-3; D may be TRBD2 (6 bases). Germline V gene data show CDR1 as SNHLY and CDR2 as FYNNEI. CDR3 length: 13 residues. Trimming took off 8 bases at V and 2 bases at J, with 11 bases between the two ends. CDR3 residues: CASHWDSTDTQYF. CDR3 sequence (DNA): TGTGCCAGCCACTGGGACTCCACAGATACGCAGTATTTT. Based on the CDR3 plus reference TRBV2 and TRBJ2-3, the full variable domain is EPEVTQTPSHQVTQMGQEVILRCVPISNHLYFYWYRQILGQKVEFLVSFYNNEISEKSEIFDDQFSVERPDGSNFTLKIRSTKLEDSAMYFCASHWDSTDTQYFGPGTRLTVL.

The rearrangement links TRBV28 to TRBJ1-5; 8 nucleotides match TRBD1. CDR1 and CDR2 from the germline V gene are MDHEN and SYDVKM. The trim removed 4 bases at V and 4 bases at J, leaving 6 bases unmatched. The CDR3 runs 15 residues. The CDR3 protein is CASSSPTGENQPQHF. CDR3 in DNA: TGTGCCAGCAGTTCGCCGACAGGGGAGAATCAGCCCCAGCATTTT.

The genes are TRBV19 and TRBJ1-2; D not certain. Germline V lookup: CDR1 LNHDA, CDR2 SQIVND (reference sequence). Trimming took 6 bases from V and 5 from J, leaving 4 bases between them. The CDR3 sequence is 10 residues long. The CDR3 here is CASSGYGYTF. For the CDR3, the DNA is TGTGCCAGTAGCGGGTATGGCTACACCTTC.

This chain connects TRBV6-1 to TRBJ1-5; 10 positions match TRBD1. This CDR3 comprises 18 residues. V lost 2 bases and J lost 4; bases outside the gene matches: 11. Per the germline V gene, CDR1 is MNHNS and CDR2 is SASEGT. This CDR3 reads CASSEWDRGRRWNQPQHF. Written as DNA, the CDR3 is TGTGCCAGCAGTGAATGGGACAGGGGTAGGAGGTGGAATCAGCCCCAGCATTTT.

V usage is TRBV6-4 and J usage is TRBJ2-3; the D gene is possibly TRBD2 (5 bases). The CDR3 runs 13 residues. Germline V gives CDR1 MRHNA, CDR2 SNTAGT. Between the trimmed V and J ends, which lost 2 bases and 5 bases, there was a span of 8 bases. The CDR3 sequence: CASSDRGEDTQYF. In DNA, the CDR3 is TGTGCCAGCAGTGACCGGGGAGAAGATACGCAGTATTTT.

On this clone itself: The same CDR3 also results from other DNA sequences found in this sample. The CDR3 DNA sequence: TGCGCCAGCAGCTGGACTAGCGGACAAGAGACCCAGTACTTC. This gives the protein CASSWTSGQETQYF. The gene calls are TRBV5-1 and TRBJ2-5, with TRBD2 matching 10 bases. Germline CDR1 reads SGHRS; CDR2 reads YFSETQ. J gave up 2 bases and V 3 bases, and 1 base lay outside the gene matches. The CDR3 runs to 14 residues.

The chain couples TRBV5-6 to TRBJ2-1, with 12 bases aligning to TRBD1. This CDR3 has 14 amino acids. The germline gives CDR1 SGHDT, CDR2 YYEEEE. Trimming took 8 bases from V and 9 from J; bases not matched to a gene: 9. The CDR3 nucleotides are TGTGCCAGTTTACCGGGACAGGGGGCAGTTGAGCAGTTCTTC. Its translation: CASLPGQGAVEQFF.

This rearrangement joins TRBV28 to TRBJ2-5, with TRBD2 matching over 7 bases. The germline gives CDR1 MDHEN, CDR2 SYDVKM. The CDR3 contains 17 residues. The V and J ends lost 4 bases and 4 bases, in that order; junction bases with no gene match: 15. The CDR3 loop reads CASSSKGTILISETQYF. Written as DNA, the CDR3 is TGTGCCAGCAGTTCAAAGGGGACTATATTAATATCAGAGACCCAGTACTTC.

This rearrangement joins TRBV6-1 to TRBJ1-2, with 8 positions matching TRBD1. V lost 5 bases and J lost 8; bases outside the gene matches: 13. The CDR3 runs 15 residues. CDR1 is MNHNS, CDR2 SASEGT, per germline. CDR3 protein: CASSTGGAPSGGYTF. The CDR3 DNA sequence: TGTGCCAGCAGTACAGGGGGTGCTCCCTCGGGGGGCTACACCTTC.

J is TRBJ1-1 and V is TRBV28, with a possible D match to TRBD1 (6 bases). Germline V lookup: CDR1 MDHEN, CDR2 SYDVKM. V was trimmed by 3 bases and J by 3 bases, leaving 14 bases between them. The CDR3 is 15 residues long. Here the CDR3 DNA reads TGTGCCAGCAGTTTGGGGGGGGCGGGGGACACTGAAGCTTTCTTT. It specifies CASSLGGAGDTEAFF.

The chain uses TRBV6-1 and TRBJ1-3; D may be TRBD1 (6 bases). Germline CDR1 and CDR2: MNHNS and SASEGT. The CDR3 spans 17 residues. With 1 base removed from V and 0 bases from J, the gap between germline ends came to 13 bases. This chain's CDR3 is CASSEVPADSSGNTIYF. The CDR3 DNA follows: TGTGCCAGCAGTGAAGTCCCCGCGGACAGCTCTGGAAACACCATATATTTT.

The chain joins TRBV6-5 to TRBJ1-1; D uncertain. The CDR3 extends over 13 amino acids. Germline CDR1 is MNHEY and CDR2 is SVGAGI. Trimming took 6 bases from V and 11 from J, leaving 19 bases between them. The CDR3 spells CASSRTPGTGAFF. The CDR3, as DNA: TGTGCCAGCAGCCGCACCCCCGGAACGGGGGCTTTCTTT.

The chain is built from TRBV7-9 and TRBJ2-5, with a tentative D call TRBD2 (5 bases). The CDR3 extends over 16 amino acids. The germline V gene encodes CDR1 SEHNR and CDR2 FQNEAQ (reference sequence). V was trimmed by 5 bases and J by 0 bases, leaving 16 bases between them. The CDR3 here is CASSPAGNGYQETQYF. CDR3 nucleotide sequence: TGTGCCAGCAGCCCCGCCGGGAACGGCTACCAAGAGACCCAGTACTTC.